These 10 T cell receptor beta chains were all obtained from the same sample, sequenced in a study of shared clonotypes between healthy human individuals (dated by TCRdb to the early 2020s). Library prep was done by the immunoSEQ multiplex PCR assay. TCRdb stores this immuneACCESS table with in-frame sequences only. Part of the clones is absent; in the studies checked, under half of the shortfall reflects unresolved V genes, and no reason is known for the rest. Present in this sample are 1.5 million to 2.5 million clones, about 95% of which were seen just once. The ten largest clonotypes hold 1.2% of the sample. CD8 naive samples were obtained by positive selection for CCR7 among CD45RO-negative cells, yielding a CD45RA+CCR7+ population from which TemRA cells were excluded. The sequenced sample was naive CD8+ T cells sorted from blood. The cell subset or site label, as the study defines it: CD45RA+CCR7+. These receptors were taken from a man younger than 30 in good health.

The CDR3 region is CASTRTPGNTIYF. CDR3 coding DNA: TGTGCCAGCACTAGGACGCCTGGAAACACCATATATTTT. J is TRBJ1-3 and V is TRBV9; D is undetermined. The CDR3 loop spans 13 amino acids. Germline values: CDR1 SGDLS, CDR2 YYNGEE. The V end was cut by 6 bases, the J end by 2 bases, with 9 bases between.

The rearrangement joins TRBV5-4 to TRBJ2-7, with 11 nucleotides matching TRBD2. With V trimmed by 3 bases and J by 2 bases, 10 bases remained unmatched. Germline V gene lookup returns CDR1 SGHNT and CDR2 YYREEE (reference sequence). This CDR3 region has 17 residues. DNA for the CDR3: TGTGCCAGCAGCTCAACTTCTAGCGGGAGGCCCCCCTACGAGCAGTACTTC. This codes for CASSSTSSGRPPYEQYF.

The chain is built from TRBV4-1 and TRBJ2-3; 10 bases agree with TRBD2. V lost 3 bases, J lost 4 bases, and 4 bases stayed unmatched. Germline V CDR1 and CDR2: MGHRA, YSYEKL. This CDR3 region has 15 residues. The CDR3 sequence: CASSQSAGGADTQYF. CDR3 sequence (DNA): TGCGCCAGCAGCCAGTCAGCGGGAGGGGCAGATACGCAGTATTTT.

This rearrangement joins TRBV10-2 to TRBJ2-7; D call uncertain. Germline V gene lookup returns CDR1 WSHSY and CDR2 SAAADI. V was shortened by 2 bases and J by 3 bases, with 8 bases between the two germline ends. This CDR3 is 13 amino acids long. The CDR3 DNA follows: TGCGCCAGCAGTGAGCCACTACACTACGAGCAGTACTTC. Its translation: CASSEPLHYEQYF.

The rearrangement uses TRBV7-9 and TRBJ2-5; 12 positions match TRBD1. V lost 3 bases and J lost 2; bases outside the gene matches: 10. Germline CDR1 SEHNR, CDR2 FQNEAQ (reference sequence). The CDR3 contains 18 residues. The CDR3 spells CASSFPGTGGARQETQYF. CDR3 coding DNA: TGTGCCAGCAGCTTCCCCGGGACAGGGGGCGCGAGGCAAGAGACCCAGTACTTC.

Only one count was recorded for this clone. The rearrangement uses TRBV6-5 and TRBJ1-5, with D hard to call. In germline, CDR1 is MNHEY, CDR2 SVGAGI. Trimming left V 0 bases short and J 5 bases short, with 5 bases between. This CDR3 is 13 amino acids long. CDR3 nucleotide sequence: TGTGCCAGCAGTTACTCTAGTTATCAGCCCCAGCATTTT. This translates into CASSYSSYQPQHF.

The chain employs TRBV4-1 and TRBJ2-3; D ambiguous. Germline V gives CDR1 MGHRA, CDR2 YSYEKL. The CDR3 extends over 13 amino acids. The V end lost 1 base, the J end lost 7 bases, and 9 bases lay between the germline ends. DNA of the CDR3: TGCGCCAGCAGCCAAGTTAGCAGTTATACGCAGTATTTT. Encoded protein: CASSQVSSYTQYF.

The CDR3 loop reads CASKARTTYEQYF. CDR3 coding DNA: TGTGCCAGCAAGGCCCGGACAACCTACGAGCAGTACTTC. The genes are TRBV2 and TRBJ2-7; possibly TRBD1 for D (5 bases). Germline V gene sequence: CDR1 SNHLY, CDR2 FYNNEI. The CDR3 is 13 residues long. The V end lost 7 bases, the J end lost 2 bases, and 12 bases lay between the germline ends.

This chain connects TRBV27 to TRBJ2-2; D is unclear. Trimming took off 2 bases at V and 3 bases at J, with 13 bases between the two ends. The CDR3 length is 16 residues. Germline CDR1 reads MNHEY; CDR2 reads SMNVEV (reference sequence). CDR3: CASSLTWIQDTGELFF. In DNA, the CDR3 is TGTGCCAGCAGTTTAACGTGGATCCAGGACACCGGGGAGCTGTTTTTT.

The CDR3 DNA reads as TGTGCCAGCCGAAGTTGGGATCAGCCCCAGCATTTT. Translating it yields CASRSWDQPQHF. V usage is TRBV2 and J usage is TRBJ1-5; D call uncertain. V was trimmed by 8 bases and J by 5 bases, leaving 10 bases between them. The CDR3 length is 12 residues. Germline V gives CDR1 SNHLY, CDR2 FYNNEI.